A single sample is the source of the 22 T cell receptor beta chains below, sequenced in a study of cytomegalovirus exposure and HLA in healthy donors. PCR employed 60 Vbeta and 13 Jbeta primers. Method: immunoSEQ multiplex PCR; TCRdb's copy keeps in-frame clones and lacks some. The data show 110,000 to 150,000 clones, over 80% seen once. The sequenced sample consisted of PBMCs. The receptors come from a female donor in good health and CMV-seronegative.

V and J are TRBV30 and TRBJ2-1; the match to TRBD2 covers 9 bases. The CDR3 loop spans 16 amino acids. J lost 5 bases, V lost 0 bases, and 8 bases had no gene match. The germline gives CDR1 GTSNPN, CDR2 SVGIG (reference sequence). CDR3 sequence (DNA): TGTGCCTGGAGTGTATGGGCTAGCGGGATAAACAATGAGCAGTTCTTC. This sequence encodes CAWSVWASGINNEQFF.

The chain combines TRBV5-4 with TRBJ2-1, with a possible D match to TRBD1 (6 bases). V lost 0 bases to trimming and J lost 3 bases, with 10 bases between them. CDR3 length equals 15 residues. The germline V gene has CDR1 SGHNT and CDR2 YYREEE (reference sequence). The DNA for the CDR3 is TGTGCCAGCAGCTTGGCAGGGGAATTCTACAATGAGCAGTTCTTC. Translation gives CASSLAGEFYNEQFF.

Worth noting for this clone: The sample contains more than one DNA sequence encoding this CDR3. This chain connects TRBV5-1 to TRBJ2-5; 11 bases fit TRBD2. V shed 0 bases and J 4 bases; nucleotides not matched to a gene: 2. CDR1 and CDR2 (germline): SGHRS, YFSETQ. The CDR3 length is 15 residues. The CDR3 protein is CASSLVAGGGETQYF. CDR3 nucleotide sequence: TGCGCCAGCAGCTTGGTAGCGGGAGGGGGAGAGACCCAGTACTTC.

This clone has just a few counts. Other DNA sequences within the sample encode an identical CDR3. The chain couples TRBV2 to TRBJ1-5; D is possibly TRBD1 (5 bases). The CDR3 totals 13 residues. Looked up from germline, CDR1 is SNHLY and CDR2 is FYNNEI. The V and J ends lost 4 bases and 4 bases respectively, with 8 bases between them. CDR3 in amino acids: CASSGQFNQPQHF. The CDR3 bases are TGTGCCAGCAGTGGACAGTTTAATCAGCCCCAGCATTTT.

This CDR3 is CSAAGGKPQHF. The CDR3 nucleotides read TGCAGTGCTGCGGGGGGGAAGCCCCAGCATTTT. J is TRBJ1-5 and V is TRBV20-1; the D gene is possibly TRBD1 (5 bases). V was cut by 5 bases and J by 8 bases, with 10 bases left in between. The CDR3 covers 11 residues. Germline V gene lookup returns CDR1 DFQATT and CDR2 SNEGSKA (reference sequence).

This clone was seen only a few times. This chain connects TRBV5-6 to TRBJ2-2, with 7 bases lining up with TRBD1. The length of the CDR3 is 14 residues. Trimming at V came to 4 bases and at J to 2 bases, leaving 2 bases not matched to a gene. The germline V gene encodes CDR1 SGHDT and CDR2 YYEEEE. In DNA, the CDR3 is TGTGCCAGCAGCCGGACAGGCAACACCGGGGAGCTGTTTTTT. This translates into CASSRTGNTGELFF.

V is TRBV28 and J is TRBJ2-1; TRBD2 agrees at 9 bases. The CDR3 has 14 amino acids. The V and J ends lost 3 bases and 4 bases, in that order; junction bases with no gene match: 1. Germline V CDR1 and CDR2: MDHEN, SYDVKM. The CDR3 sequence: CASSFSGGYNEQFF. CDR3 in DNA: TGTGCCAGCAGTTTTAGCGGGGGATACAATGAGCAGTTCTTC. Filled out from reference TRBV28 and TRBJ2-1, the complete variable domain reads DVKVTQSSRYLVKRTGEKVFLECVQDMDHENMFWYRQDPGLGLRLIYFSYDVKMKEKGDIPEGYSVSREKKERFSLILESASTNQTSMYLCASSFSGGYNEQFFGPGTRLTVL.

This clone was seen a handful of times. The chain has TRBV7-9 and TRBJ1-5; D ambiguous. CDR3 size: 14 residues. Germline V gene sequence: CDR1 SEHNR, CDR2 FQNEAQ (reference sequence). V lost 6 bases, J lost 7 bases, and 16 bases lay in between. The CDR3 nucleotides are TGTGCCAGCAGTTCCCTAGAAGGTCTCCAGCCCCAGCATTTT. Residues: CASSSLEGLQPQHF.

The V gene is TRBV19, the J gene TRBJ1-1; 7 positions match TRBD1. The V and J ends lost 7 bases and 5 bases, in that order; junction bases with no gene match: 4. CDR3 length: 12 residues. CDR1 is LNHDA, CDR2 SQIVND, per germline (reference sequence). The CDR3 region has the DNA TGTGCCAGTAAGGGGGCGGGGACTGAAGCTTTCTTT. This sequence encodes CASKGAGTEAFF.

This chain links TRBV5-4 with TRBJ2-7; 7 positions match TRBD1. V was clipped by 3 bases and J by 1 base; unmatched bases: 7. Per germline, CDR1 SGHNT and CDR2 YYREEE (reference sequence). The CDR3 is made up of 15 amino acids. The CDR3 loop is CASSSGDSGSYEQYF. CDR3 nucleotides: TGTGCCAGCAGCTCAGGGGACAGCGGATCCTACGAGCAGTACTTC.

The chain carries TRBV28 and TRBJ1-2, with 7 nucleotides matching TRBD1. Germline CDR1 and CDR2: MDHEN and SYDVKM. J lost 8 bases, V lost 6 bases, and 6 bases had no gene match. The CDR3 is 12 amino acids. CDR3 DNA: TGTGCCAGCAGCGACAGGGTTGGAGGCTACACCTTC. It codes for CASSDRVGGYTF.

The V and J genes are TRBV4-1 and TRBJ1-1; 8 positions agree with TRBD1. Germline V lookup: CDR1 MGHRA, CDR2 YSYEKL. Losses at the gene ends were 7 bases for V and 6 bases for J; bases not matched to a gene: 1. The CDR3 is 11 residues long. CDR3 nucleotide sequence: TGCGCCAGCAAACAGGGGGCTGAAGCTTTCTTT. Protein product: CASKQGAEAFF.

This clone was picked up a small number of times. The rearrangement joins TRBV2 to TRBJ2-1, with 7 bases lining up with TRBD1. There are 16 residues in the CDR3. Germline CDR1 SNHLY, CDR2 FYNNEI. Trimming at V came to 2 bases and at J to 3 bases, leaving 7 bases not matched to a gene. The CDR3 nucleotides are TGTGCCAGCAGTGAACCAACAGGGGTAGGCTACAATGAGCAGTTCTTC. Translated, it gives CASSEPTGVGYNEQFF.

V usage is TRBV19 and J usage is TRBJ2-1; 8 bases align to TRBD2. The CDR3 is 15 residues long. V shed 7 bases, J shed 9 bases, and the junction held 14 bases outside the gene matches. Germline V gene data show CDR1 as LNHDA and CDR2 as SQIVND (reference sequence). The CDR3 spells CASTPLPGLGSEQFF. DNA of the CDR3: TGTGCCAGTACCCCACTCCCGGGACTAGGGAGTGAGCAGTTCTTC.

CDR3 nucleotides: TGTGCCAGCAGCTTTTCCGGGGTTTTAGAGACCCAGTACTTC. It specifies CASSFSGVLETQYF. This chain joins TRBV7-9 and TRBJ2-5; D might be TRBD2 (5 bases). Germline V gene sequence: CDR1 SEHNR, CDR2 FQNEAQ (reference sequence). CDR3 size: 14 residues. V lost 3 bases to trimming and J lost 4 bases, with 12 bases between them.

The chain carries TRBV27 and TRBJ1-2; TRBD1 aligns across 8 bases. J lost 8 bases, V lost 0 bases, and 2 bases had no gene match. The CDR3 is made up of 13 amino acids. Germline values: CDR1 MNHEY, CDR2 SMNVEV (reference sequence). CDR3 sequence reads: CASSLSTGDGYTF. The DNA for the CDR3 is TGTGCCAGCAGTTTATCGACAGGGGACGGCTACACCTTC.

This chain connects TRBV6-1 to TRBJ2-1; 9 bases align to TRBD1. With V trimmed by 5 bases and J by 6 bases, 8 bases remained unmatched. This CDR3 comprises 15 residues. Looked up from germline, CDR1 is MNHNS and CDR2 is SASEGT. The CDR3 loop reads CASSSPMDRGNEQFF. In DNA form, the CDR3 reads TGTGCCAGCAGTTCCCCCATGGACAGGGGCAATGAGCAGTTCTTC.

Here the CDR3 DNA reads TGTGCCAGCAGCTTGTACCGTAACGGGGTGGGAAAACTGTTTTTT. It specifies CASSLYRNGVGKLFF. The rearrangement links TRBV5-6 to TRBJ1-4; no definite D call. The CDR3 has 15 amino acids. Germline V CDR1 and CDR2: SGHDT, YYEEEE. The V end was cut by 1 base, the J end by 10 bases, with 17 bases between.

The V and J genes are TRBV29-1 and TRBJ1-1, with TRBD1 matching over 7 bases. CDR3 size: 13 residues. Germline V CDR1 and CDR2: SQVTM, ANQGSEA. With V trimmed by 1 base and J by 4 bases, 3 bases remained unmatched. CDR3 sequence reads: CSVEGQGGTEAFF. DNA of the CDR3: TGCAGCGTTGAAGGACAGGGCGGCACTGAAGCTTTCTTT. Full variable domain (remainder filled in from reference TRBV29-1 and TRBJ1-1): SAVISQKPSRDICQRGTSLTIQCQVDSQVTMMFWYRQQPGQSLTLIATANQGSEATYESGFVIDKFPISRPNLTFSTLTVSNMSPEDSSIYLCSVEGQGGTEAFFGQGTRLTVV.

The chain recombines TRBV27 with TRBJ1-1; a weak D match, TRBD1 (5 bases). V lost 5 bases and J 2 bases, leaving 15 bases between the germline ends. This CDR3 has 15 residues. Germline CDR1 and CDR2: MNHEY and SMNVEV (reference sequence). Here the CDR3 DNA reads TGTGCCAGCAGTCCGAGCCCCACAGGAAACACTGAAGCTTTCTTT. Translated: CASSPSPTGNTEAFF.

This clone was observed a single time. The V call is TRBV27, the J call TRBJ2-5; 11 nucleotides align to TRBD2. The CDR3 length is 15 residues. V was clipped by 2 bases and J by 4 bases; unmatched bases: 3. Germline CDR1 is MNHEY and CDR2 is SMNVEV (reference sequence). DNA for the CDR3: TGTGCCAGCAGTTTAAGCCTAGCGGGAGGAGAGACCCAGTACTTC. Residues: CASSLSLAGGETQYF.

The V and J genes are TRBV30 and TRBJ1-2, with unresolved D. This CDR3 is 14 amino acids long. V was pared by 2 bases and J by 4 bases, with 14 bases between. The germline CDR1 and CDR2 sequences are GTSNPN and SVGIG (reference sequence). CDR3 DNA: TGTGCCTGGAGTTACGGGAGCGTTAGCTATGGCTACACCTTC. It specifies CAWSYGSVSYGYTF.